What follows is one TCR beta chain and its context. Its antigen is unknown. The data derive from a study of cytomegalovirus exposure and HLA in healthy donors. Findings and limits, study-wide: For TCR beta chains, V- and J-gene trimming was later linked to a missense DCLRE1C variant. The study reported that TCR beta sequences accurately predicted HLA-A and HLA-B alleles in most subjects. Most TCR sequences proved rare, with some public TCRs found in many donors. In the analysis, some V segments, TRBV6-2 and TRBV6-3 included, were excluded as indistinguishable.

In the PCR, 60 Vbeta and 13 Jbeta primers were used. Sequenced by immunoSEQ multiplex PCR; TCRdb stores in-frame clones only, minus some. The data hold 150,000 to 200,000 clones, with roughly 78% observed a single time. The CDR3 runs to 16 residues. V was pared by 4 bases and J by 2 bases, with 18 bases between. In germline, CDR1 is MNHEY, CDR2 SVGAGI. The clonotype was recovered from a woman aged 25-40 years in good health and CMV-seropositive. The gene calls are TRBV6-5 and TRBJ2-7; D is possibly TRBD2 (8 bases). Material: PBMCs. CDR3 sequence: CASSFTGVGGAYEQYF. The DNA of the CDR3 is TGTGCCAGCAGTTTTACAGGGGTCGGGGGGGCCTACGAGCAGTACTTC.